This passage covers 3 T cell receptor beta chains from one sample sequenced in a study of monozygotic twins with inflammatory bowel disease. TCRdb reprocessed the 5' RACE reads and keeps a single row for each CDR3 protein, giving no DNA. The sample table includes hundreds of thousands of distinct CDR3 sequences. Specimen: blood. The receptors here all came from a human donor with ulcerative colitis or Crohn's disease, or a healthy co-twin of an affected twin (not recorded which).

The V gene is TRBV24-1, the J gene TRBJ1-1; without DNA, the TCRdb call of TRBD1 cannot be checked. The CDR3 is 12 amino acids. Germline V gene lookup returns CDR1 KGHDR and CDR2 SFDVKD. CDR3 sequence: CATGGAGTEAFF.

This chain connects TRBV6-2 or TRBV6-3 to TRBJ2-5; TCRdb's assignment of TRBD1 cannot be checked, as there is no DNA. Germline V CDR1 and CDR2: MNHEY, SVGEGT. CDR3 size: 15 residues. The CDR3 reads CASRAQGAKQETQYF.

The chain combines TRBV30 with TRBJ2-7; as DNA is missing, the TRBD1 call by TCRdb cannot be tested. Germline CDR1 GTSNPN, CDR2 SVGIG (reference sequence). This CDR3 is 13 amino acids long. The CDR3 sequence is CAWSPYPRYEQYF.